These 22 T cell receptor beta chains were sequenced from one sample in a study of T cells in Graves' hyperthyroidism and ophthalmopathy. Amplified TCR beta CDR3 regions came from RNA transcripts. HTBI primers were the set used in a first-round RT-PCR of the TCR CDR3. One entry per CDR3 protein, called by TCRdb with MiXCR from the multiplex PCR reads. This repertoire shows around 760,000 distinct CDR3 sequences, roughly a third found once; its top ten account for roughly 30%. Sequencing was done on a sample of blood. These receptors were collected from a woman aged 40-49 years with Graves' hyperthyroidism.

The V and J genes are TRBV20-1 and TRBJ2-7; possible D gene TRBD1, 5 bases. V lost 3 bases, J lost 3 bases, and 12 bases lay in between. The CDR3 consists of 13 residues. Germline-derived CDR1 and CDR2 are DFQATT and SNEGSKA (reference sequence). Here the CDR3 DNA reads TGCAGTGCTAGCTCAGGGCTCGACTACGAGCAGTACTTC. This codes for CSASSGLDYEQYF.

V and J are TRBV2 and TRBJ2-1, with TRBD1 matching over 12 bases. With 7 bases clipped from V and 6 bases from J, the junction kept 10 bases outside the gene matches. This CDR3 contains 16 residues. CDR1 is SNHLY and CDR2 is FYNNEI in the germline V gene. The CDR3 sequence is CASKAGGTGGPNEQFF. Written as DNA, the CDR3 is TGTGCCAGCAAGGCAGGAGGGACAGGGGGCCCCAATGAGCAGTTCTTC.

This clonotype was detected ten times or more. The rearrangement links TRBV7-2 to TRBJ1-3, with a tentative D call TRBD1 (5 bases). Germline V gene data show CDR1 as SGHTA and CDR2 as FQGNSA. V dropped 1 base and J dropped 7 bases, with 11 bases sitting between them. This CDR3 has 14 residues. The CDR3 bases are TGTGCCAGCAGCTTAGAAGCAGGGAGGAACACCATATATTTT. This translates into CASSLEAGRNTIYF.

Only a few counts were recorded for this clonotype. The gene calls are TRBV19 and TRBJ1-5; 7 bases are a match to TRBD1. J lost 3 bases, V lost 2 bases, and 10 bases had no gene match. Germline CDR1 is LNHDA and CDR2 is SQIVND (reference sequence). The CDR3 loop spans 17 amino acids. This chain's CDR3 is CASSIRSDRINNQPQHF. CDR3 coding DNA: TGTGCCAGTAGTATACGGTCGGACAGGATTAACAATCAGCCCCAGCATTTT.

The chain employs TRBV19 and TRBJ2-5; D may be TRBD1 (8 bases). V was shortened by 2 bases and J by 1 base, with 17 bases between the two germline ends. The CDR3 runs 17 residues. Germline CDR1 LNHDA, CDR2 SQIVND (reference sequence). The CDR3 DNA reads TGTGCCAGTAGTATAATCGGCGGGGGACAGGCCCAAGAGACCCAGTACTTC. Translated: CASSIIGGGQAQETQYF. Variable domain in full (rest from reference TRBV19 and TRBJ2-5): DGGITQSPKYLFRKEGQNVTLSCEQNLNHDAMYWYRQDPGQGLRLIYYSQIVNDFQKGDIAEGYSVSREKKESFPLTVTSAQKNPTAFYLCASSIIGGGQAQETQYFGPGTRLLVL.

A few counts support this clonotype. The gene calls are TRBV19 and TRBJ2-7; D possibly corresponds to TRBD1 (6 bases). Germline CDR1 LNHDA, CDR2 SQIVND (reference sequence). CDR3 length equals 16 residues. V lost 8 bases to trimming and J lost 3 bases, with 23 bases between them. CDR3 sequence reads: CASGTGQSSVVYEQYF. The CDR3 nucleotides are TGTGCCAGTGGTACCGGACAGTCTTCTGTGGTCTACGAGCAGTACTTC.

V gene TRBV27 combines with J gene TRBJ2-7; possible D gene TRBD1, 6 bases. V was trimmed by 3 bases and J by 3 bases, leaving 12 bases between them. The CDR3 has 14 residues. Germline CDR1 reads MNHEY; CDR2 reads SMNVEV (reference sequence). This chain's CDR3 is CASSLRQESYEQYF. The DNA of the CDR3 is TGTGCCAGCAGTTTGAGACAGGAAAGCTACGAGCAGTACTTC.

The V gene is TRBV20-1, the J gene TRBJ2-7; D perhaps matches TRBD2 (5 bases). Trimming removed 5 bases at V and 0 bases at J, with 17 bases between. Germline CDR1 is DFQATT and CDR2 is SNEGSKA (reference sequence). The length of the CDR3 is 15 residues. Here the CDR3 DNA reads TGCAGTGCTCCCCGGGCAGCGGACCTCTCCTACGAGCAGTACTTC. It yields the protein CSAPRAADLSYEQYF.

This clonotype showed up just a few times. This sequence joins TRBV6-2 or TRBV6-3 and TRBJ1-5; TRBD1 matches 7 bases. CDR1 is MNHEY, CDR2 SVGEGT, per germline. With V trimmed by 4 bases and J by 6 bases, 6 bases remained unmatched. CDR3 length: 14 residues. CDR3 sequence: CASSSDRVLQPQHF. Here the CDR3 DNA reads TGTGCCAGCAGTTCCGACAGGGTACTTCAGCCCCAGCATTTT.

This clonotype showed up many times. The rearrangement joins TRBV20-1 to TRBJ2-7, with 10 bases identical to TRBD2. The CDR3 length is 14 residues. The J segment lost 9 bases and the V segment lost 5 bases, leaving 13 bases of the junction unmatched. The germline gives CDR1 DFQATT, CDR2 SNEGSKA (reference sequence). The CDR3 DNA reads as TGCAGTGCTTTACCTTCTAGCGGGAGAGCTGGGCAGTACTTC. Translated: CSALPSSGRAGQYF.

This sequence joins TRBV29-1 and TRBJ1-1, with TRBD1 identical over 9 bases. The germline gives CDR1 SQVTM, CDR2 ANQGSEA. The ends lost 3 bases at V and 11 bases at J; junction bases unmatched: 7. The CDR3 length is 12 residues. CDR3 loop: CSVDRDRVGAFF. The CDR3, as DNA: TGCAGCGTTGACCGGGACAGGGTGGGGGCTTTCTTT. The whole variable domain, filled in from reference TRBV29-1 and TRBJ1-1, reads SAVISQKPSRDICQRGTSLTIQCQVDSQVTMMFWYRQQPGQSLTLIATANQGSEATYESGFVIDKFPISRPNLTFSTLTVSNMSPEDSSIYLCSVDRDRVGAFFGQGTRLTVV.

The chain links TRBV7-9 to TRBJ2-1; D may match TRBD1 or TRBD2 (5 bases each). Trimming shortened V by 5 bases and J by 6 bases, and 14 bases separated the two germline ends. Germline V gives CDR1 SEHNR, CDR2 FQNEAQ (reference sequence). The CDR3 has 14 residues. CDR3: CASSQGPLGNEQFF. CDR3 nucleotides: TGTGCCAGCAGCCAGGGACCCCTTGGCAATGAGCAGTTCTTC. Complete variable domain (other parts from reference TRBV7-9 and TRBJ2-1): DTGVSQNPRHKITKRGQNVTFRCDPISEHNRLYWYRQTLGQGPEFLTYFQNEAQLEKSRLLSDRFSAERPKGSFSTLEIQRTEQGDSAMYLCASSQGPLGNEQFFGPGTRLTVL.

This clonotype was counted at least ten times. The J gene is TRBJ1-2, the V gene TRBV7-2; TRBD1 matches 7 bases. The V segment lost 11 bases and the J segment 4 bases; nucleotides outside the gene matches: 10. The length of the CDR3 is 13 residues. Germline CDR1 reads SGHTA; CDR2 reads FQGNSA. Written as DNA, the CDR3 is TGTGCCGCCACCACGGGACAGATCTATGGCTACACCTTC. As protein: CAATTGQIYGYTF.

This clonotype appeared many times. The chain links TRBV7-2 to TRBJ2-7; no definite D call. Trimming pared 3 bases from V and 7 bases from J, leaving 22 bases between. This CDR3 is built from 16 residues. Germline V lookup: CDR1 SGHTA, CDR2 FQGNSA. The CDR3 spells CASSFLALGGLGEQYF. Here the CDR3 DNA reads TGTGCCAGCAGCTTCCTGGCCCTGGGTGGTCTAGGGGAGCAGTACTTC.

This clonotype was seen at least ten times. This chain uses TRBV10-3 with TRBJ1-1; no firm D call. Trimming took off 1 base at V and 2 bases at J, with 5 bases between the two ends. Germline V lookup: CDR1 ENHRY, CDR2 SYGVKD. CDR3 length equals 13 residues. The CDR3 nucleotides are TGTGCCATCAGTGAGTTTTCAAACACTGAAGCTTTCTTT. It specifies CAISEFSNTEAFF.

This clonotype was counted many times. This chain links TRBV14 with TRBJ1-2, with D uncertain. CDR1 and CDR2 from the germline V gene are SGHDN and FVKESK. V shed 3 bases and J shed 5 bases, with 7 bases lying between them. The CDR3 is 12 residues long. The CDR3 DNA is TGTGCCAGCAGCCATGAGACTTATGGCTACACCTTC. Its translation is CASSHETYGYTF.

The table lists this clonotype with a few counts. V usage is TRBV7-2 and J usage is TRBJ2-7; TRBD1 is a possible D gene (6 bases). The DNA end is a closer match to TRBJ2-1, so the J assignment may be wrong. The CDR3 extends over 13 amino acids. Germline loops: CDR1 SGHTA, CDR2 FQGNSA. The CDR3 DNA follows: TGTGCCAGCAGCCATGACCAGGGGAAAGAGCAGTTCTTC. This encodes CASSHDQGKEQFF.

This chain links TRBV18 with TRBJ1-1; D remains unclear. V lost 3 bases and J lost 11, with 13 bases in between. The CDR3 contains 12 residues. Looked up from germline, CDR1 is KGHSH and CDR2 is LQKENI. CDR3 amino acids: CASSPPSLAAFF. As DNA, the CDR3 is TGTGCCAGCTCACCCCCAAGTCTAGCGGCTTTCTTT.

Details on this clonotype: A read error may be the cause here, since a much bigger clone is one base away. Here the CDR3 omits its conserved ending phenylalanine or tryptophan, so a read error is the likely source. The chain combines TRBV10-3 with TRBJ2-2; 10 bases fit TRBD2. Trimming removed 10 bases from V and 5 bases from J; junction bases left unmatched: 7. The CDR3 consists of 14 residues. Germline CDR1 and CDR2: ENHRY and SYGVKD. The CDR3 nucleotides read TGTGCCACCGCGGAGCGGGAGGGAACCGGGGAGCTGTTTTCT. This gives the protein CATAEREGTGELFS.

This clonotype was observed many times. This chain links TRBV7-2 with TRBJ2-7, with D unresolved. The CDR3 length is 13 residues. Trimming took 5 bases from V and 2 from J, leaving 10 bases between them. CDR1 is SGHTA and CDR2 is FQGNSA in the germline V gene. DNA for the CDR3: TGTGCCAGCAGCCCCCGCCGAGCCTACGAGCAGTACTTC. It codes for CASSPRRAYEQYF.

This clonotype has ten or more counts. V is TRBV2 and J is TRBJ1-5; tentatively, D is TRBD1 (5 bases). Germline V gene data show CDR1 as SNHLY and CDR2 as FYNNEI. Trimming took off 5 bases at V and 9 bases at J, with 14 bases between the two ends. The CDR3 sequence is 13 residues long. As DNA, the CDR3 is TGTGCCAGCAGTCCCAGGGAGCCCGCGCCCCAGCATTTT. Amino acid sequence: CASSPREPAPQHF.

This clonotype came up many times. The V gene is TRBV19, the J gene TRBJ1-3; D remains ambiguous. CDR3 size: 14 residues. V was shortened by 10 bases and J by 0 bases, with 13 bases between the two germline ends. CDR1 and CDR2 (germline): LNHDA, SQIVND (reference sequence). CDR3 sequence reads: CATSRRNSGNTIYF. DNA of the CDR3: TGTGCCACCTCTCGACGGAACTCTGGAAACACCATATATTTT. Full variable domain (outside the CDR3, taken from reference TRBV19 and TRBJ1-3): DGGITQSPKYLFRKEGQNVTLSCEQNLNHDAMYWYRQDPGQGLRLIYYSQIVNDFQKGDIAEGYSVSREKKESFPLTVTSAQKNPTAFYLCATSRRNSGNTIYFGEGSWLTVV.